The 18 T cell receptor beta chains presented below share a single source sample, sequenced in a study of OX40 agonist ivuxolimab in advanced cancers. TCRdb's table, derived via immunoSEQ multiplex PCR, lists solely in-frame clones and lacks some. The profile shows approximately 70,000 clones, around 83% of them singletons. The sample was CD4+ or CD8+ T cells sorted from blood, taken in a trial of the OX40 agonist ivuxolimab. The receptors shown here come from an adult with an advanced solid tumor such as melanoma, head and neck, liver or kidney cancer.

The chain employs TRBV7-9 and TRBJ1-5, with 7 nucleotides matching TRBD1. This CDR3 spans 15 amino acids. Germline V gene sequence: CDR1 SEHNR, CDR2 FQNEAQ (reference sequence). Trimming cost V 5 bases and J 1 base; bases outside gene matches: 5. CDR3 loop: CASSRDSASNQPQHF. In nucleotides, the CDR3 is TGTGCCAGCAGCCGGGACAGTGCAAGCAATCAGCCCCAGCATTTT.

The chain uses TRBV30 and TRBJ2-7; D is unclear. The V end lost 0 bases, the J end lost 4 bases, and 10 bases lay between the germline ends. The germline V gene encodes CDR1 GTSNPN and CDR2 SVGIG (reference sequence). This CDR3 is 13 amino acids long. The CDR3 is CAWSVQLGYEQYF. CDR3 nucleotide sequence: TGTGCCTGGAGTGTACAGCTAGGGTACGAGCAGTACTTC. The variable domain in full, completed from reference TRBV30 and TRBJ2-7, reads SQTIHQWPATLVQPVGSPLSLECTVEGTSNPNLYWYRQAAGRGLQLLFYSVGIGQISSEVPQNLSASRPQDRQFILSSKKLLLSDSGFYLCAWSVQLGYEQYFGPGTRLTVT.

The chain has TRBV5-8 and TRBJ1-1; D is uncertain. The CDR3 loop spans 13 amino acids. Germline CDR1 reads SGHTS; CDR2 reads YDEGEE. V was trimmed by 4 bases and J by 1 base, leaving 8 bases between them. The CDR3 here is CASSQAGNTEAFF. CDR3 nucleotide sequence: TGTGCCAGCAGCCAAGCTGGGAACACTGAAGCTTTCTTT.

A few counts support this clone. The chain recombines TRBV7-2 with TRBJ1-2; 7 bases are shared with TRBD1. J lost 8 bases, V lost 5 bases, and 8 bases had no gene match. The CDR3 sequence is 13 residues long. Per germline, CDR1 SGHTA and CDR2 FQGNSA. CDR3 sequence reads: CASSPYRGEGYTF. In DNA form, the CDR3 reads TGTGCCAGCAGCCCTTACAGGGGTGAGGGCTACACCTTC.

The CDR3 region has the DNA TGTGCCAGCATTGCGGCTAGCGGGGGGACGGATACGCAGTATTTT. This sequence encodes CASIAASGGTDTQYF. The gene calls are TRBV5-6 and TRBJ2-3, with 11 bases lining up with TRBD2. CDR1 and CDR2 (germline): SGHDT, YYEEEE. V lost 6 bases, J lost 6 bases, and 9 bases stayed unmatched. This CDR3 spans 15 amino acids.

The chain employs TRBV5-6 and TRBJ1-1, with 8 bases matching TRBD1. J lost 0 bases, V lost 5 bases, and 6 bases had no gene match. Germline lookup yields CDR1 SGHDT and CDR2 YYEEEE. The CDR3 sequence is 15 residues long. The CDR3 is CASRNAGQVNTEAFF. For the CDR3, the DNA is TGTGCCAGCAGAAATGCGGGACAGGTGAACACTGAAGCTTTCTTT.

V is TRBV6-1 and J is TRBJ1-5, with 12 bases identical to TRBD1. The CDR3 length is 13 residues. CDR1 is MNHNS and CDR2 is SASEGT in the germline V gene. V shed 7 bases and J 7 bases; nucleotides not matched to a gene: 2. DNA of the CDR3: TGTGCCAGCATGGGACAGGGGGCACAGCCCCAGCATTTT. Protein product: CASMGQGAQPQHF.

This clone was picked up a small number of times. The rearrangement links TRBV4-2 to TRBJ2-3; the D gene is possibly TRBD2 (5 bases). The CDR3 has 16 amino acids. The V gene's germline CDR1 is LGHNA and CDR2 YNFKEQ. The germline V and J ends were trimmed by 1 base and 0 bases, with 11 bases remaining between them. The CDR3 loop reads CASSQGTSASTDTQYF. In DNA, the CDR3 is TGTGCCAGCAGCCAAGGGACTTCTGCTAGCACAGATACGCAGTATTTT.

The chain is built from TRBV18 and TRBJ2-2; 12 bases match TRBD2. With 1 base clipped from V and 0 bases from J, the junction kept 6 bases outside the gene matches. Germline CDR1 KGHSH, CDR2 LQKENI. The CDR3 sequence is 19 residues long. The CDR3 bases are TGTGCCAGCTCACCACAGCCACTAGCGGGGGGAACGAACACCGGGGAGCTGTTTTTT. Translated: CASSPQPLAGGTNTGELFF.

Written as DNA, the CDR3 is TGCGCCAGCAGCCCCGGTTCCCCAGGGGCACAAGAGACCCAGTACTTC. This codes for CASSPGSPGAQETQYF. The rearrangement joins TRBV5-1 to TRBJ2-5; maybe TRBD1 (6 bases). Germline loops: CDR1 SGHRS, CDR2 YFSETQ. The CDR3 runs to 16 residues. Trimming stripped 4 bases from V and 2 bases from J, with 18 bases between.

This chain connects TRBV19 to TRBJ1-2; 11 bases line up with TRBD1. The trim removed 10 bases at V and 6 bases at J, leaving 13 bases unmatched. In germline, CDR1 is LNHDA, CDR2 SQIVND (reference sequence). The CDR3 contains 15 residues. The CDR3 protein is CATSGTGGLRDGYTF. In DNA, the CDR3 is TGTGCCACCTCAGGGACAGGGGGATTAAGGGATGGCTACACCTTC.

The chain links TRBV18 to TRBJ1-5, with D hard to call. The V gene lost 6 bases and the J gene lost 2 bases, with 17 bases spanning the gap. The germline gives CDR1 KGHSH, CDR2 LQKENI. This CDR3 spans 16 amino acids. The DNA of the CDR3 is TGTGCCAGCTCGGACCGGACCTCGGTAGGCAATCAGCCCCAGCATTTT. Translated, it gives CASSDRTSVGNQPQHF.

The CDR3 DNA reads TGTGCCAGCAGTTTAATGGGACAGGGAATCAATTCACCCCTCCACTTT. This encodes CASSLMGQGINSPLHF. The genes are TRBV6-6 and TRBJ1-6, with 9 positions matching TRBD1. With 4 bases clipped from V and 7 bases from J, the junction kept 8 bases outside the gene matches. The CDR3 has 16 residues. Germline CDR1 is MNHNY and CDR2 is SVGAGI (reference sequence).

This clone turned up a few times. V usage is TRBV27 and J usage is TRBJ2-3, with TRBD1 identical over 9 bases. This CDR3 spans 15 amino acids. J gave up 5 bases and V 7 bases, and 10 bases lay outside the gene matches. Germline values: CDR1 MNHEY, CDR2 SMNVEV (reference sequence). CDR3 protein: CASNSRTGDRDTQYF. CDR3 coding DNA: TGTGCCAGCAATTCGCGGACAGGGGATAGAGATACGCAGTATTTT.

This clone was seen a single time. The chain links TRBV6-6 to TRBJ1-5; perhaps TRBD1 as D (5 bases). V lost 11 bases and J lost 4, with 15 bases in between. Germline-derived CDR1 and CDR2 are MNHNY and SVGAGI (reference sequence). CDR3 length equals 13 residues. For the CDR3, the DNA is TGTGCCGCCCGGGACTCCCATAATCAGCCCCAGCATTTT. Its protein is CAARDSHNQPQHF.

V gene TRBV5-4 combines with J gene TRBJ2-5, with 7 bases lining up with TRBD2. In germline, CDR1 is SGHNT, CDR2 YYREEE (reference sequence). This CDR3 contains 13 residues. Unmatched junction bases numbered 3, after V lost 5 bases and J lost 2 bases. CDR3 loop: CASRRLAQETQYF. The CDR3 DNA reads TGTGCCAGCAGAAGACTAGCACAAGAGACCCAGTACTTC.

CDR3 sequence: CASRIRTATNEKLFF. DNA for the CDR3: TGTGCCAGCCGGATTCGAACGGCAACTAATGAAAAACTGTTTTTT. This sequence joins TRBV27 and TRBJ1-4; the D is unclear. This CDR3 region has 15 residues. The germline V gene encodes CDR1 MNHEY and CDR2 SMNVEV (reference sequence). The ends were cut back, 8 bases at V and 0 bases at J, with 13 bases in the middle.

The gene calls are TRBV19 and TRBJ1-5, with D unresolved. Germline CDR1 is LNHDA and CDR2 is SQIVND (reference sequence). With 1 base removed from V and 7 bases from J, the gap between germline ends came to 8 bases. This CDR3 comprises 13 residues. The CDR3 region has the DNA TGTGCCAGTAGTATAGCCGAATTGCAGCCCCAGCATTTT. This codes for CASSIAELQPQHF.